What follows are 11 T cell receptor beta chains derived from one specimen sequenced in a study of beta chain features in type 1 diabetes. The study's findings and limits: Patients with Type 1 diabetes showed moderately but significantly shorter TCRB CDR3s in all four CD4+ subsets.

Every isolated RNA sample was fully reverse transcribed, so sequencing captured expressed TCRB transcripts. Profiled with immunoSEQ multiplex PCR; TCRdb holds only in-frame clones, not every one. The table includes roughly 700,000 clones, around 15% detected once. Their target antigens are unknown. The material sequenced was naive CD4+ T cells from blood. The receptors come from a young man with type 1 diabetes.

The CDR3 reads CASSLRTGDSPLHF. CDR3 DNA: TGTGCCAGCAGCCTAAGGACAGGGGATTCACCCCTCCACTTT. V usage is TRBV7-3 and J usage is TRBJ1-6; 9 positions match TRBD1. Germline lookup yields CDR1 SGHTA and CDR2 FQGTGA. This CDR3 comprises 14 residues. Trimming at V came to 5 bases and at J to 8 bases, leaving 4 bases not matched to a gene.

The rearrangement joins TRBV6-6 to TRBJ1-2, with 7 bases lining up with TRBD1. The CDR3 totals 16 residues. Trimming at V came to 3 bases and at J to 5 bases, leaving 12 bases not matched to a gene. Per germline, CDR1 MNHNY and CDR2 SVGAGI (reference sequence). The CDR3 sequence is CASSYSSTGDDYGYTF. In DNA form, the CDR3 reads TGTGCCAGCAGTTATTCGTCTACAGGGGATGATTATGGCTACACCTTC.

This rearrangement joins TRBV6-5 to TRBJ2-7; D call uncertain. Germline V CDR1 and CDR2: MNHEY, SVGAGI. Trimming stripped 2 bases from V and 3 bases from J, with 11 bases between. The CDR3 contains 14 residues. CDR3 amino acids: CASSYGAGFYEQYF. The CDR3 DNA reads TGTGCCAGCAGTTACGGTGCAGGCTTCTACGAGCAGTACTTC.

This clone has just a few counts. This chain links TRBV18 with TRBJ1-5, with D perhaps matching TRBD1 (5 bases). The germline CDR1 and CDR2 sequences are KGHSH and LQKENI. V dropped 3 bases and J dropped 2 bases, with 11 bases sitting between them. CDR3 size: 15 residues. In nucleotides, the CDR3 is TGTGCCAGCTCACCTCGGGACGATGGCAATCAGCCCCAGCATTTT. Residues: CASSPRDDGNQPQHF.

The CDR3 DNA sequence: TGCGCCAGCAGCCTGACAGGGTACAATGAGCAGTTCTTC. Translation gives CASSLTGYNEQFF. This chain uses TRBV10-2 with TRBJ2-1; 7 bases align to TRBD1. Trimming cost V 6 bases and J 4 bases; bases outside gene matches: 3. Germline V gives CDR1 WSHSY, CDR2 SAAADI. The CDR3 sequence is 13 residues long.

This clone came up a few times. The rearrangement joins TRBV10-3 to TRBJ1-6, with 10 bases that match TRBD1. The germline gives CDR1 ENHRY, CDR2 SYGVKD. V lost 4 bases and J lost 7; bases outside the gene matches: 7. This CDR3 region has 16 residues. In nucleotides, the CDR3 is TGTGCCATCAGTGGGCCGGACAGGGGGGGGAATTCACCCCTCCACTTT. Translation gives CAISGPDRGGNSPLHF.

This clone was counted only a few times. The same CDR3 can be traced to other DNA sequences in this sample. The genes are TRBV14 and TRBJ1-2; no reliable D call. Germline V gene lookup returns CDR1 SGHDN and CDR2 FVKESK. The CDR3 runs 13 residues. V was cut by 1 base and J by 8 bases, with 11 bases left in between. The CDR3 reads CASSQVSRQGYTF. The CDR3 bases are TGTGCCAGCAGCCAAGTCAGCAGGCAAGGCTACACCTTC.

This clone was seen a handful of times. This chain links TRBV29-1 with TRBJ2-3, with D tentatively TRBD1 (5 bases). The CDR3 totals 13 residues. Trimming left V 5 bases short and J 0 bases short, with 9 bases between. The V gene's germline CDR1 is SQVTM and CDR2 ANQGSEA. As DNA, the CDR3 is TGCAGCGTTTCTGACAGTAGCACAGATACGCAGTATTTT. This gives the protein CSVSDSSTDTQYF.

The table lists this clone with a few counts. Within the sample, other DNA sequences also encode this same CDR3. CDR3 sequence: CSVGESSGNTIYF. The CDR3 nucleotides read TGCAGCGTTGGAGAAAGCTCTGGAAACACCATATATTTT. The chain links TRBV29-1 to TRBJ1-3; D remains ambiguous. This CDR3 has 13 residues. The germline gives CDR1 SQVTM, CDR2 ANQGSEA. V was cut by 4 bases and J by 0 bases, with 7 bases left in between.

This clone was seen more than once but under ten times. The CDR3 DNA reads TGTGCCAGCACCACCGGGACAGCGAATGAAAAACTGTTTTTT. It is translated as CASTTGTANEKLFF. This chain links TRBV6-1 with TRBJ1-4; TRBD1 agrees at 7 bases. The CDR3 spans 14 residues. The germline CDR1 and CDR2 sequences are MNHNS and SASEGT. The V gene end was trimmed by 7 bases and the J gene end by 5 bases; junction bases not matched to a gene: 7.

This clone showed up just a few times. The rearrangement joins TRBV18 to TRBJ2-5, with D possibly being TRBD1 (6 bases). This CDR3 region has 15 residues. V lost 4 bases and J lost 1, with 13 bases in between. Per germline, CDR1 KGHSH and CDR2 LQKENI. This CDR3 reads CASSLRSDSQETQYF. The CDR3 DNA sequence: TGTGCCAGCTCACTGCGCTCGGACAGCCAAGAGACCCAGTACTTC.